This record covers a single T cell receptor (beta chain). Antigen: not known. 60 Vbeta and 13 Jbeta primers were used in PCR. Sequencing used immunoSEQ multiplex PCR; TCRdb keeps in-frame clones, though not all of them. The repertoire holds 95,000 to 110,000 clones, with roughly 77% as singletons. The record originates from a study of cytomegalovirus exposure and HLA in healthy donors. Study conclusions and caveats: Later findings reportedly placed an Asian-associated ancestry cluster below the roughly 700-donor mean for N-insertions.

The CDR3 has 14 residues. Per the germline V gene, CDR1 is SGHVS and CDR2 is FQNEAQ. V was trimmed by 1 base and J by 2 bases, leaving 6 bases between them. Sequencing input: PBMCs. The receptor comes from a woman aged 18-29 years in good health and CMV-seropositive. The chain employs TRBV7-8 and TRBJ1-5; tentatively, D is TRBD1 (5 bases). CDR3: CASSLGGGNQPQHF. CDR3 DNA: TGTGCCAGCAGCTTAGGGGGGGGCAATCAGCCCCAGCATTTT.